This is a list of T cell receptor beta chains from one sample in a study of blood T cell repertoires in COVID-19. Some clones are missing from TCRdb's copy, which holds only in-frame ones; the method was immunoSEQ multiplex PCR. The table has 200,000 to 250,000 clones, 65% to 90% seen once; the top ten hold 3% to 4%. The sequenced sample was PBMCs or T cells enriched from blood (not recorded which). The source of these receptors is a middle-aged woman with acute COVID-19. CDR3s include the opening cysteine and the closing phenylalanine or tryptophan. D genes are given only for firm matches. Clone size, where shown, is once, few, many, or a class for clones that have expanded.

j_call: TRBJ2-7
d_call: .
clone_size: once
v_call: TRBV7-9
cdr3_nt: TGTGCCAGCAGTTTGCGGCCCGGGTCATACTACGAGCAGTACTTC
cdr3_aa: CASSLRPGSYYEQYF

j_call: TRBJ2-7
d_call: TRBD1
clone_size: .
v_call: TRBV6-2/TRBV6-3
cdr3_nt: TGTGCCAGCAGTCAAGACAGGGTAAGGGAGCAGTACTTC
cdr3_aa: CASSQDRVREQYF

j_call: TRBJ2-5
d_call: TRBD2
clone_size: .
v_call: TRBV4-1
cdr3_nt: TGCGCCAGCAGCCAAGGTCCAGCGGGAGCGGGGGAGACCCAGTACTTC
cdr3_aa: CASSQGPAGAGETQYF

j_call: TRBJ2-2
d_call: TRBD2
clone_size: once
v_call: TRBV4-1
cdr3_nt: TGCGCCAGCAGCCCGACTAGCGGGAACACCGGGGAGCTGTTTTTT
cdr3_aa: CASSPTSGNTGELFF

j_call: TRBJ1-6
d_call: .
clone_size: .
v_call: TRBV2
cdr3_nt: TGTGCCAGCAGTGAAGAGGGGGTTATTTCACCCCTCCACTTT
cdr3_aa: CASSEEGVISPLHF

j_call: TRBJ2-3
d_call: .
clone_size: .
v_call: TRBV2
cdr3_nt: TGTGCCAGCAGTGAATGGCAGACTAGCACAGATACGCAGTATTTT
cdr3_aa: CASSEWQTSTDTQYF

j_call: TRBJ1-5
d_call: TRBD1
clone_size: .
v_call: TRBV28
cdr3_nt: TGTGCCAGCAGCCAGGACAGGCAGAGGCAGCCCCAGCATTTT
cdr3_aa: CASSQDRQRQPQHF

j_call: TRBJ2-6
d_call: .
clone_size: .
v_call: TRBV28
cdr3_nt: TGTGCCAGCAGTCTTACAGGTTTCTCTGGGGCCAACGTCCTGACTTTC
cdr3_aa: CASSLTGFSGANVLTF

j_call: TRBJ2-5
d_call: TRBD2
clone_size: .
v_call: TRBV9
cdr3_nt: TGTGCCAGCAGCGTCGGGACTAGCGCCCAAGAGACCCAGTACTTC
cdr3_aa: CASSVGTSAQETQYF

j_call: TRBJ1-5
d_call: TRBD1
clone_size: once
v_call: TRBV7-2
cdr3_nt: TGTGCCAGCAGCCCAGGGGGCTTGAGCAATCAGCCCCAGCATTTT
cdr3_aa: CASSPGGLSNQPQHF

j_call: TRBJ1-2
d_call: TRBD1
clone_size: .
v_call: TRBV24-1
cdr3_nt: TGTGCCACCATGGCCCGGGACAGGGCGAATGGCTACACCTTC
cdr3_aa: CATMARDRANGYTF

j_call: TRBJ2-7
d_call: .
clone_size: .
v_call: TRBV27
cdr3_nt: TGTGCCAGCAGTTCCCCGGAGGGGGGGGACTACGAGCAGTACTTC
cdr3_aa: CASSSPEGGDYEQYF

j_call: TRBJ1-1
d_call: TRBD1
clone_size: .
v_call: TRBV25-1
cdr3_nt: TGTGCCAGCAGACACGACAGGGGGCTGAACACTGAAGCTTTCTTT
cdr3_aa: CASRHDRGLNTEAFF

j_call: TRBJ1-5
d_call: .
clone_size: .
v_call: TRBV28
cdr3_nt: TGTGCCAGCAGCCCTTATGGCAATCAGCCCCAGCATTTT
cdr3_aa: CASSPYGNQPQHF

j_call: TRBJ2-6
d_call: .
clone_size: .
v_call: TRBV28
cdr3_nt: TGTGCCAGCAGTTTAGGGGCCCTCTCTGGGGCCAACGTCCTGACTTTC
cdr3_aa: CASSLGALSGANVLTF

j_call: TRBJ2-7
d_call: .
clone_size: few
v_call: TRBV5-1
cdr3_nt: TGCGCCAGCAGCTTGGACAGCGGGACATCCTACGAGCAGTACTTC
cdr3_aa: CASSLDSGTSYEQYF

j_call: TRBJ2-2
d_call: .
clone_size: .
v_call: TRBV24-1
cdr3_nt: TGTGCCACCAGTGATGCGACCGGGGAGCTGTTTTTT
cdr3_aa: CATSDATGELFF

j_call: TRBJ2-2
d_call: .
clone_size: once
v_call: TRBV4-1
cdr3_nt: TGCGCCAGCAGCTCGGGGACTCCCCACACCGGGGAGCTGTTTTTT
cdr3_aa: CASSSGTPHTGELFF

j_call: TRBJ1-5
d_call: .
clone_size: .
v_call: TRBV6-5
cdr3_nt: TGTGCCAGCAGTACCAGTAACAATCAGCCCCAGCATTTT
cdr3_aa: CASSTSNNQPQHF

j_call: TRBJ1-6
d_call: TRBD1
clone_size: .
v_call: TRBV28
cdr3_nt: TGTGCCAGCAGTCGGACAGGGGGCGTTAGTTCACCCCTCCACTTT
cdr3_aa: CASSRTGGVSSPLHF

j_call: TRBJ2-7
d_call: .
clone_size: .
v_call: TRBV4-3
cdr3_nt: TGCGCCAGCAGCCAAGAGGAGGGGTCCTACGAGCAGTACTTC
cdr3_aa: CASSQEEGSYEQYF

j_call: TRBJ2-1
d_call: TRBD1
clone_size: .
v_call: TRBV5-1
cdr3_nt: TGCGCCAGCAGCTTACAGGGGCTTTCCTACAATGAGCAGTTCTTC
cdr3_aa: CASSLQGLSYNEQFF

j_call: TRBJ1-6
d_call: TRBD1
clone_size: .
v_call: TRBV3-1/TRBV3-2
cdr3_nt: TGTGCCAGCAGCCAAGGACAGGGAGGAGTACCCCTCCACTTT
cdr3_aa: CASSQGQGGVPLHF

j_call: TRBJ2-7
d_call: .
clone_size: .
v_call: TRBV6-2/TRBV6-3
cdr3_nt: TGTGCCAGCAGTGAGACAGGTCGGGAGCAGTACTTC
cdr3_aa: CASSETGREQYF

j_call: TRBJ1-1
d_call: .
clone_size: .
v_call: TRBV7-3
cdr3_nt: TGTGCCAGCAGCTCCTGGACAGTAGCGAACACTGAAGCTTTCTTT
cdr3_aa: CASSSWTVANTEAFF

j_call: TRBJ2-1
d_call: .
clone_size: .
v_call: TRBV28
cdr3_nt: TGTGCCAGCAGTTCCCCCGGGACTCCTAACAATGAGCAGTTCTTC
cdr3_aa: CASSSPGTPNNEQFF

j_call: TRBJ1-5
d_call: TRBD1
clone_size: .
v_call: TRBV24-1
cdr3_nt: TGTGCCACCAGTGATACCCGGACAGGGGGAAGTCAGCCCCAGCATTTT
cdr3_aa: CATSDTRTGGSQPQHF

j_call: TRBJ1-5
d_call: .
clone_size: .
v_call: TRBV28
cdr3_nt: TGTGCCAGCAGTCGGGGAGCTCAGCCCCAGCATTTT
cdr3_aa: CASSRGAQPQHF

j_call: TRBJ2-3
d_call: .
clone_size: .
v_call: TRBV6-5
cdr3_nt: TGTGCCAGCCGATTACTAGCAGACACGCAGTATTTT
cdr3_aa: CASRLLADTQYF

j_call: TRBJ1-5
d_call: TRBD1
clone_size: .
v_call: TRBV16
cdr3_nt: TGTGCCAGCAGCGAGTGGGGGACAGTTGGGGATCAGCCCCAGCATTTT
cdr3_aa: CASSEWGTVGDQPQHF

j_call: TRBJ2-1
d_call: TRBD2
clone_size: .
v_call: TRBV18
cdr3_nt: TGTGCCAGCTCACGACTAGCGGAGAGCTCCTACAATGAGCAGTTCTTC
cdr3_aa: CASSRLAESSYNEQFF

j_call: TRBJ2-2
d_call: TRBD2
clone_size: .
v_call: TRBV5-1
cdr3_nt: TGCGCCAGCAGCTCCCAAGCGGGAGGGTCTGTCGGGGAGCTGTTTTTT
cdr3_aa: CASSSQAGGSVGELFF

j_call: TRBJ1-1
d_call: .
clone_size: .
v_call: TRBV19
cdr3_nt: TGTGCCAGTAATAGTATCTTCAAGACAGGCCCCTCCACTGAAGCTTTCTTT
cdr3_aa: CASNSIFKTGPSTEAFF

j_call: TRBJ2-7
d_call: TRBD2
clone_size: .
v_call: TRBV7-9
cdr3_nt: TGTGCCAGCAGCCCACGGTCCTATGCGGGAGGTAACGAGCAGTACTTC
cdr3_aa: CASSPRSYAGGNEQYF

j_call: TRBJ1-5
d_call: .
clone_size: .
v_call: TRBV6-2/TRBV6-3
cdr3_nt: TGTGCCAGCAGTCGAGTCACGAGGGATCAGCCCCAGCATTTT
cdr3_aa: CASSRVTRDQPQHF

j_call: TRBJ2-5
d_call: TRBD1
clone_size: once
v_call: TRBV29-1
cdr3_nt: TGCAGCGTTGGGGGGACAGCGGCCCAAGAGACCCAGTACTTC
cdr3_aa: CSVGGTAAQETQYF

j_call: TRBJ1-5
d_call: TRBD1
clone_size: .
v_call: TRBV19
cdr3_nt: TGTGCCAGTAGTATAGGGACAGGGGGCCTGGGCAATCAGCCCCAGCATTTT
cdr3_aa: CASSIGTGGLGNQPQHF

j_call: TRBJ1-1
d_call: .
clone_size: medium-sized
v_call: TRBV11-2
cdr3_nt: TGTGCCAGCAGCTTAAACTCGGGAGCTCACACTGAAGCTTTCTTT
cdr3_aa: CASSLNSGAHTEAFF

j_call: TRBJ2-7
d_call: .
clone_size: few
v_call: TRBV27
cdr3_nt: TGTGCCAGCAGTTTAGCTAGCCCCTTCTACGAGCAGTACTTC
cdr3_aa: CASSLASPFYEQYF

j_call: TRBJ2-7
d_call: .
clone_size: .
v_call: TRBV28
cdr3_nt: TGTGCCAGCGCACCCAGGGTGGGAGGCGAGCAGTACTTC
cdr3_aa: CASAPRVGGEQYF

j_call: TRBJ1-6
d_call: TRBD1
clone_size: .
v_call: TRBV10-3
cdr3_nt: TGTGCCATCACAGAGGCAGGGGGATCACCCCTCCACTTT
cdr3_aa: CAITEAGGSPLHF

j_call: TRBJ1-2
d_call: TRBD1
clone_size: .
v_call: TRBV27
cdr3_nt: TGTGCCAGCAGTCGACAGGGGCGGTATGGCTACACCTTC
cdr3_aa: CASSRQGRYGYTF

j_call: TRBJ2-7
d_call: .
clone_size: .
v_call: TRBV28
cdr3_nt: TGTGCCAGCAGTGCGGGAACCCACGAGCAGTACTTC
cdr3_aa: CASSAGTHEQYF

j_call: TRBJ2-1
d_call: .
clone_size: once
v_call: TRBV13
cdr3_nt: TGTGCCAGCGGACACGCTAGCGACTTCGAGCAGTTCTTC
cdr3_aa: CASGHASDFEQFF

j_call: TRBJ2-7
d_call: TRBD1
clone_size: .
v_call: TRBV2
cdr3_nt: TGTGCCAGCAGTGAAATTCAGGACAGGCCAGACTATCACTTC
cdr3_aa: CASSEIQDRPDYHF

j_call: TRBJ2-7
d_call: .
clone_size: .
v_call: TRBV10-2
cdr3_nt: TGCGCCAGCAGTGAGGTTTCTTCCTACGAGCAGTACTTC
cdr3_aa: CASSEVSSYEQYF

j_call: TRBJ2-2
d_call: TRBD1
clone_size: .
v_call: TRBV28
cdr3_nt: TGTGCCAGCAGTCCGGACAGGGTTACCGGGGAGCTGTTTTTT
cdr3_aa: CASSPDRVTGELFF

j_call: TRBJ1-1
d_call: .
clone_size: .
v_call: TRBV28
cdr3_nt: TGTGCCAGCAGTTCCTGGGCCGGGGGGCACACTGAAGCTTTCTTT
cdr3_aa: CASSSWAGGHTEAFF